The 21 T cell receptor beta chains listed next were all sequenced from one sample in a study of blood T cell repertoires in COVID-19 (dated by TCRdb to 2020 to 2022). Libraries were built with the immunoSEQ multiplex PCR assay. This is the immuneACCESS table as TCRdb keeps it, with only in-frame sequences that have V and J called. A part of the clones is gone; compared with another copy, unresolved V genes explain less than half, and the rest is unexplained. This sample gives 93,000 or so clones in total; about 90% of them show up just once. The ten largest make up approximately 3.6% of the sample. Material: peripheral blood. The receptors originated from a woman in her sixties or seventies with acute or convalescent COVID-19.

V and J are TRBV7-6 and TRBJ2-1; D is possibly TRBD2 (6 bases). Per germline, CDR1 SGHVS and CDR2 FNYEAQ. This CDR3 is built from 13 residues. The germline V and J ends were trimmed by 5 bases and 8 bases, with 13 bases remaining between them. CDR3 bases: TGTGCCAGCAGCGAGACTAGTGGGTATGAGCAGTTCTTC. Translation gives CASSETSGYEQFF.

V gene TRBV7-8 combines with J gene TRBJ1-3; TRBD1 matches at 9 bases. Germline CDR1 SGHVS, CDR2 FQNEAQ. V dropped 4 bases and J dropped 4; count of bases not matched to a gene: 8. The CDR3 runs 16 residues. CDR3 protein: CASSSPGQGLGNTIYF. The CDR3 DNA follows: TGTGCCAGCAGCTCTCCGGGACAGGGACTCGGAAACACCATATATTTT.

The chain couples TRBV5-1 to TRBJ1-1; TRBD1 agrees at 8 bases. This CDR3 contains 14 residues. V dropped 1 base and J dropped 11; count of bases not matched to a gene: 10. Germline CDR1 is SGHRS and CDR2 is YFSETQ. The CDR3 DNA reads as TGCGCCAGCAGCTTGAGCACAGGGGGATCCGAGGCTTTCTTT. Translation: CASSLSTGGSEAFF.

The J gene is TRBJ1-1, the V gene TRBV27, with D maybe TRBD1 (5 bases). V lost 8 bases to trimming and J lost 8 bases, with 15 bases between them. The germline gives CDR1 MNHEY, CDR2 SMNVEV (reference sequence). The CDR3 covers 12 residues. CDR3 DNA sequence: TGTGCCAGCCAGGGTTTGGGCCCCGAAGCTTTCTTT. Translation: CASQGLGPEAFF.

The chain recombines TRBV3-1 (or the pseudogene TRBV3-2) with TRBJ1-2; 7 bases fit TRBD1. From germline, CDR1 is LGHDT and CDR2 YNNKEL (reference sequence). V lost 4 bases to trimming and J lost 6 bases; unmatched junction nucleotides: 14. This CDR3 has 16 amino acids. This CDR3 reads CASSRVSIGTEDGYTF. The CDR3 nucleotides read TGTGCCAGCAGCCGGGTCTCTATAGGGACAGAGGATGGCTACACCTTC.

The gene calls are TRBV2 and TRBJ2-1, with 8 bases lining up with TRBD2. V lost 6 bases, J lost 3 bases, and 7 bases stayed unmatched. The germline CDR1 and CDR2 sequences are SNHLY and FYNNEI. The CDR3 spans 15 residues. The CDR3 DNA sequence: TGTGCCAGCAGGTCTTCCGGGACTAGCTACAATGAGCAGTTCTTC. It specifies CASRSSGTSYNEQFF.

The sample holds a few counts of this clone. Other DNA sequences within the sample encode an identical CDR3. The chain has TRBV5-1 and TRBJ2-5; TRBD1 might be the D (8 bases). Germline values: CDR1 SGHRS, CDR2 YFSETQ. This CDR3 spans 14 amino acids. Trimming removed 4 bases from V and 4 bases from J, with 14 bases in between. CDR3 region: CASSDTGGGETQYF. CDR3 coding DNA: TGCGCCAGCAGCGATACAGGGGGGGGAGAGACCCAGTACTTC. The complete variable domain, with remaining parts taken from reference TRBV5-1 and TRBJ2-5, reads KAGVTQTPRYLIKTRGQQVTLSCSPISGHRSVSWYQQTPGQGLQFLFEYFSETQRNKGNFPGRFSGRQFSNSRSEMNVSTLELGDSALYLCASSDTGGGETQYFGPGTRLLVL.

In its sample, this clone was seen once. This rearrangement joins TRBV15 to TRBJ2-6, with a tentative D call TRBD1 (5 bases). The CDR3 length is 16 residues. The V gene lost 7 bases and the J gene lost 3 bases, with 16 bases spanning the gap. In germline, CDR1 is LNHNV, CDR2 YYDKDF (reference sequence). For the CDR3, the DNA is TGTGCCACCAAGGGGAAGGATACGGGTGGGGCCAACGTCCTGACTTTC. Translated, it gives CATKGKDTGGANVLTF.

The CDR3 is CASSPGGSLNYGYTF. For the CDR3, the DNA is TGTGCCAGCAGCCCAGGGGGCTCCCTTAACTATGGCTACACCTTC. This sequence joins TRBV3-1 (or the pseudogene TRBV3-2) and TRBJ1-2, with TRBD1 identical over 8 bases. The CDR3 is made up of 15 amino acids. Germline CDR1 reads LGHDT; CDR2 reads YNNKEL (reference sequence). V lost 4 bases, J lost 1 base, and 5 bases stayed unmatched.

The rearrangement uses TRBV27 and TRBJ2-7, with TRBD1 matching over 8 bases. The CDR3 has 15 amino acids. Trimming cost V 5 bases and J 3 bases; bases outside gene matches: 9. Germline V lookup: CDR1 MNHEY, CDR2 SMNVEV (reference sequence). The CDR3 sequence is CASSPRTGKDYEQYF. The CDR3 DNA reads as TGTGCCAGCAGTCCGAGGACAGGGAAGGACTACGAGCAGTACTTC.

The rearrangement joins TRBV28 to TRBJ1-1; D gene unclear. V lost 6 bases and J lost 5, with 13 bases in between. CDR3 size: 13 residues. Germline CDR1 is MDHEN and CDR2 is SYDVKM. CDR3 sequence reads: CASSATRWTEAFF. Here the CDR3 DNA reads TGTGCCAGCAGCGCCACGAGGTGGACTGAAGCTTTCTTT.

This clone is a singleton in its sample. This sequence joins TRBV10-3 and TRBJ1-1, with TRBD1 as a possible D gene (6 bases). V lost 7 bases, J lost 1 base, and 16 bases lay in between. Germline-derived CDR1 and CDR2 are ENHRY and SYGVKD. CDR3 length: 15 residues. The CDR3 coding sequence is TGTGCCATCACCGAGGGCGGGGGCTGGAACACTGAAGCTTTCTTT. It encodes CAITEGGGWNTEAFF.

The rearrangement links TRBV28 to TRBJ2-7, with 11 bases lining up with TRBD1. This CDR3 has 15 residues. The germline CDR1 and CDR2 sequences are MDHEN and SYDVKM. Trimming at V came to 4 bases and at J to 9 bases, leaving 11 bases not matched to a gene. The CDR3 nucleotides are TGTGCCAGCAGTTCCGGGACAGGGGGACAACATAGGCAGTACTTC. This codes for CASSSGTGGQHRQYF.

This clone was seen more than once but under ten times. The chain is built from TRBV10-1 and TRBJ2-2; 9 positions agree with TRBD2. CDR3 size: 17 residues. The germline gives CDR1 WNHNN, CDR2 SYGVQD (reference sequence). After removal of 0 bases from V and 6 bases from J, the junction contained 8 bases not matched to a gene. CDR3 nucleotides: TGCGCCAGCAGTGAGTCGATGAAAGCGGGAGGTGCCGGGGAGCTGTTTTTT. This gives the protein CASSESMKAGGAGELFF.

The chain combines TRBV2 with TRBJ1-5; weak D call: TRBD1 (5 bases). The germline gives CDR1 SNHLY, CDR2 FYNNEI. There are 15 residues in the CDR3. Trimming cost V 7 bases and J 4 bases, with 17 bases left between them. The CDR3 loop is CASTGEVGVNQPQHF. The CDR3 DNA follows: TGTGCCAGCACGGGGGAAGTGGGGGTAAATCAGCCCCAGCATTTT.

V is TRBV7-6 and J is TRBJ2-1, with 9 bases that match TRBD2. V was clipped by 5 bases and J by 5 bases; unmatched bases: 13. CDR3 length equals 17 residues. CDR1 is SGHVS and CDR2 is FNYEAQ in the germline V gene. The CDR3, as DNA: TGTGCCAGCAGCCTGGGCAGCGGGGCGGGAGGGAACAATGAGCAGTTCTTC. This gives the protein CASSLGSGAGGNNEQFF.

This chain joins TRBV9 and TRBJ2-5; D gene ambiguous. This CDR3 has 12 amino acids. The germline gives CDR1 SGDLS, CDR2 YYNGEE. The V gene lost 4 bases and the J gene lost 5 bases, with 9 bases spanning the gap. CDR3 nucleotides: TGTGCCAGCAGCCCCCAGTGGGAGACCCAGTACTTC. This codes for CASSPQWETQYF.

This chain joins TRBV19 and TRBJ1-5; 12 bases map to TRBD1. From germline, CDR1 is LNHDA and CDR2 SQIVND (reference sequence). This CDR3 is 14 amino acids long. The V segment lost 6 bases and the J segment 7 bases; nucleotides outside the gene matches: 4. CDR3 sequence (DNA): TGTGCCAGTAGAGGGACAGGGGGCGAGCAGCCCCAGCATTTT. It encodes CASRGTGGEQPQHF.

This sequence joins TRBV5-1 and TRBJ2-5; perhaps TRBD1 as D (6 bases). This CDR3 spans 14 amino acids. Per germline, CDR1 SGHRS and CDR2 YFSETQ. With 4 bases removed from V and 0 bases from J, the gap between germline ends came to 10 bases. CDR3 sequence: CASSPGTNQETQYF. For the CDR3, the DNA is TGCGCCAGCAGCCCCGGGACAAACCAAGAGACCCAGTACTTC.

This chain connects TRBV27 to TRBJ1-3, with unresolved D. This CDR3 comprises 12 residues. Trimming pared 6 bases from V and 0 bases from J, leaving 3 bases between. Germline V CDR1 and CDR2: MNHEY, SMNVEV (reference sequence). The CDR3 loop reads CASRYSGNTIYF. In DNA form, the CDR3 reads TGTGCCAGCAGATACTCTGGAAACACCATATATTTT.

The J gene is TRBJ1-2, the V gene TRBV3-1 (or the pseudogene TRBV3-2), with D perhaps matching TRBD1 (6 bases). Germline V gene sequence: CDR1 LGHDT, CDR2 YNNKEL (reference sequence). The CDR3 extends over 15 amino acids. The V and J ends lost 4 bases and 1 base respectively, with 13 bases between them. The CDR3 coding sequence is TGTGCCAGCAGCCGTGCAGGGGTTGATAACTATGGCTACACCTTC. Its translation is CASSRAGVDNYGYTF.